This T cell receptor (beta chain) is from a study of T cell clusters in autoimmune cytopenias. In germline, CDR1 is DFQATT, CDR2 SNEGSKA (reference sequence). The CDR3 contains 13 residues. Considering frequency, this clonotype is medium-sized (0.01 to 0.1%). TRB was amplified from about 260 ng of peripheral blood genomic DNA per sample. TRB was amplified by touch-down multiplex PCR, primer pools A and B combined. TCRdb processed the multiplex PCR reads again and assigns one entry to each CDR3 protein, with no DNA. This table holds approximately 8,000 distinct CDR3 sequences. The TCR originated in a human donor with an autoimmune cytopenia or autoimmune hepatitis (not recorded which). The V and J genes are TRBV20-1 and TRBJ2-7; TCRdb outputs TRBD2, but without DNA this stays unchecked. Material: peripheral blood. CDR3 loop: CSAGLTRPYEQYF.